The rows below give T cell receptor beta chains drawn from one sample of a study of T cells in tuberculosis. The repertoire was sequenced with immunoSEQ multiplex PCR; TCRdb's copy has only in-frame clones and lacks some. The repertoire consists of tens of thousands of clones, with roughly 88% occurring once and the leading ten covering 1.9%. Sequenced sample: CD1b-GMM tetramer-negative cells sorted from PBMCs. These receptors were collected from an adult woman with latent tuberculosis. Each CDR3 is given with its conserved first and last residue.

TRBV11-3,TRBJ1-2,15,CASSLARDRHYGYTF
TRBV7-9,TRBJ1-2,14,CASSRGGAVYGYTF
TRBV10-2,TRBJ2-5,11,CAGFPRRTQYF
TRBV6-1,TRBJ2-4,13,CATSPGDKNIQYF
TRBV15,TRBJ2-3,14,CATSRMRGTDTQYF
TRBV7-8,TRBJ2-7,13,CASKEDLDYEQYF
TRBV6-5,TRBJ2-7,16,CASSYFSGQSAYEQYF
TRBV27,TRBJ1-6,15,CASSPRQGGNSPLHF
TRBV15,TRBJ1-5,14,CATSRTGSNQPQHF
TRBV5-4,TRBJ2-1,18,CASSVPGLQGKSYNEQFF
TRBV19,TRBJ2-1,17,CASSILSGGRTYNEQFF
TRBV7-9,TRBJ1-1,14,CASSPPGGYTEAFF
TRBV6-1,TRBJ1-1,15,CASRSVGQENTEAFF
TRBV13,TRBJ2-7,14,CASSQGQGAWEQYF
TRBV19,TRBJ2-3,14,CASRPSTSTDTQYF
TRBV11-2,TRBJ2-4,14,CASSPPLAGRIQYF
TRBV27,TRBJ1-2,13,CASRDSFNYGYTF
TRBV5-6,TRBJ1-5,16,CASSRGRGGGNQPQHF
TRBV29-1,TRBJ2-5,13,CSGGQGVQETQYF
TRBV7-2,TRBJ2-3,15,CASSLDLARADTQYF
TRBV29-1,TRBJ1-1,11,CSGTSYTEAFF
TRBV21-1,TRBJ1-6,14,CASNSADPNSPLHF
TRBV4-1,TRBJ1-2,13,CASSHFTVSGYTF
TRBV2,TRBJ2-3,14,CASSVTGITDTQYF
TRBV30,TRBJ1-3,14,CAWSVTRSGNTIYF
TRBV27,TRBJ1-1,12,CASMGGNTEAFF
TRBV7-2,TRBJ2-1,15,CASSPSFSSYNEQFF
TRBV4-1,TRBJ2-3,17,CASSQVAGGPSTDTQYF
TRBV27,TRBJ2-3,19,CASSLWGVEGLTRSDTQYF
TRBV9,TRBJ2-3,15,CASSVGEAGVYTQYF
TRBV6-6,TRBJ1-5,16,CASSYKIGGAGQPQHF